Listed below are T cell receptor beta chains from one sample, sequenced in a study of cytomegalovirus exposure and HLA in healthy donors. Only in-frame clones appear in the TCRdb table, and some are missing; sequencing was by immunoSEQ multiplex PCR. The data contain about 140,000 clones, roughly nine tenths of them seen just once; the ten biggest clones take up about 0.7%. Sequencing used PBMCs. The receptors stem from a young man in good health and CMV-seronegative. The CDR3 runs from the conserved cysteine through the conserved F or W. D genes are given only for firm matches.

>TRBJ2-1|TRBV29-1|NA|12
TGCAGCGTTGTTCGTGGAGGCAATGAGCAGTTCTTC
CSVVRGGNEQFF
>TRBJ2-7|TRBV19|NA|15
TGTGCCAGTAGTACCCCGGGGGGCCCAAAGGACGAGCAGTACTTC
CASSTPGGPKDEQYF
>TRBJ1-2|TRBV6-4|NA|18
TGTGCCAGCAGTGACTCGCGAGACAGGATGATGGGAAACTATGGCTACACCTTC
CASSDSRDRMMGNYGYTF
>TRBJ1-1|TRBV6-1|NA|11
TGTGCCATTTACAGGAACACTGAAGCTTTCTTT
CAIYRNTEAFF
>TRBJ1-5|TRBV5-1|TRBD1|16
TGCGCCAGCAGCTTGGTTACCGGGACAGGGGGTCAGCCCCAGCATTTT
CASSLVTGTGGQPQHF
>TRBJ2-3|TRBV4-2|TRBD2|15
TGTGCCAGCAGCCAAAACACTGGGGGGGAAGATACGCAGTATTTT
CASSQNTGGEDTQYF
>TRBJ1-5|TRBV18|NA|17
TGTGCCAGCTCACCAGACACAGGGTATGGGGCCAATCAGCCCCAGCATTTT
CASSPDTGYGANQPQHF
>TRBJ1-3|TRBV7-3|TRBD1|15
TGTGCCAGCAGCTCGGGACAGGGGCCTGGAAACACCATATATTTT
CASSSGQGPGNTIYF
>TRBJ1-4|TRBV5-4|TRBD1|18
TGTGCCAGCAGCCTAGTGACAGGGAGAGGATCAACTAATGAAAAACTGTTTTTT
CASSLVTGRGSTNEKLFF
>TRBJ2-1|TRBV10-3|TRBD2|15
TGTGCCATCAGTGAGGCGGGAGCCACCTACAATGAGCAGTTCTTC
CAISEAGATYNEQFF